The sequence of this TCR beta chain was determined in a study of T cells in Graves' hyperthyroidism and ophthalmopathy. Newly diagnosed patients aged 18 to 65 had hyperthyroidism of under 2 months' duration. Amplification of TCR beta CDR3 regions used RNA as the template. The primer set for the first-round RT-PCR of the TCR CDR3 was HTBI. TCRdb used MiXCR to reprocess the multiplex PCR reads, holding one entry per CDR3 protein. The table shows over 250,000 distinct CDR3 sequences, with 25% to 30% occurring only once. V shed 0 bases and J shed 3 bases, with 5 bases lying between them. CDR1 and CDR2 (germline): LNHNV, YYDKDF (reference sequence). CDR3 size: 13 residues.

The material sequenced was blood. The gene calls are TRBV15 and TRBJ1-1; D not certain. The TCR was taken from a man aged 40-55 years with Graves' hyperthyroidism that later progressed to Graves' ophthalmopathy. Written as DNA, the CDR3 is TGTGCCACCAGCAGAGATAAGTACACTGAAGCTTTCTTT. Translated: CATSRDKYTEAFF.